The clone carrying this T cell receptor beta chain occurred a few times. The antigen is undetermined. This entry comes from a study of beta chain features in type 1 diabetes. Study-wide context: Taken together, all samples contributed roughly 100 million examined sorted cells. Study-wide points: Sequencing used cDNA, and cells with high TCR expression could therefore be over-represented.

Germline-derived CDR1 and CDR2 are SGHNT and YYREEE (reference sequence). The CDR3 spans 16 residues. Trimming shortened V by 0 bases and J by 0 bases, and 10 bases separated the two germline ends. The study reverse transcribed the entire isolated RNA, so it sequenced expressed TCRB transcripts. Sequenced by immunoSEQ multiplex PCR; TCRdb stores in-frame clones only, minus some. In the table there are roughly 370,000 clones, roughly 13% of which are singletons. It was via CD45RO/CCR7/CD25/CD127/CD95/CD27 that CD4+ naive, central memory, regulatory and stem cell-like memory cells were sorted. Post-sort purity exceeded 95% for all sorted populations.

The TCR sequence derives from a young man in good health. The rearrangement joins TRBV5-4 to TRBJ1-3; D is uncertain. Sample: naive CD4+ T cells from blood. The CDR3 nucleotides read TGTGCCAGCAGCTTGGAGGTTGGACGCTCTGGAAACACCATATATTTT. This sequence encodes CASSLEVGRSGNTIYF. Full variable domain (missing parts from reference TRBV5-4 and TRBJ1-3): ETGVTQSPTHLIKTRGQQVTLRCSSQSGHNTVSWYQQALGQGPQFIFQYYREEENGRGNFPPRFSGLQFPNYSSELNVNALELDDSALYLCASSLEVGRSGNTIYFGEGSWLTVV.